The 21 T cell receptor beta chains below were found in one sample sequenced in a study of OX40 agonist ivuxolimab in advanced cancers. The method was the immunoSEQ multiplex PCR assay. This immuneACCESS table, as held by TCRdb, lists in-frame sequences with V and J called but not all clones. Of the missing ones, under half trace to an unresolved V gene in checked studies; the others have no known cause. The sample includes some 50,000 clones, with about 89% observed a single time. Over 1.5% of the sample comes from the top ten. The specimen was CD4+ or CD8+ T cells sorted from blood, collected in a trial of the OX40 agonist ivuxolimab. The receptors were sampled from an adult with an advanced solid tumor such as melanoma, head and neck, liver or kidney cancer.

This clone was counted a few times. The chain combines TRBV28 with TRBJ2-1; 8 bases map to TRBD2. The germline gives CDR1 MDHEN, CDR2 SYDVKM. This CDR3 contains 15 residues. J was trimmed by 7 bases and V by 11 bases; bases with no gene match: 16. The CDR3 sequence: CAASSILAARNEQFF. CDR3 in DNA: TGTGCCGCCTCGTCAATACTAGCGGCTCGGAATGAGCAGTTCTTC.

This clone was counted only a few times. Within the sample, other DNA sequences also encode this same CDR3. DNA for the CDR3: TGTGCCAGCTCACCCGACAGGAATCAGCCCCAGCATTTT. It specifies CASSPDRNQPQHF. J is TRBJ1-5 and V is TRBV18; D might be TRBD1 (6 bases). There are 13 residues in the CDR3. Per the germline V gene, CDR1 is KGHSH and CDR2 is LQKENI. V was cut by 3 bases and J by 4 bases, with 7 bases left in between.

The chain uses TRBV18 and TRBJ2-1; D gene ambiguous. The germline V gene encodes CDR1 KGHSH and CDR2 LQKENI. V lost 2 bases and J lost 5, with 7 bases in between. The CDR3 loop spans 13 amino acids. CDR3 sequence: CASSPGLNNEQFF. CDR3 DNA sequence: TGTGCCAGCTCACCAGGGCTTAACAATGAGCAGTTCTTC.

This sequence joins TRBV5-6 and TRBJ2-5; 9 positions agree with TRBD1. This CDR3 spans 16 amino acids. The J segment lost 4 bases and the V segment lost 4 bases, leaving 11 bases of the junction unmatched. In germline, CDR1 is SGHDT, CDR2 YYEEEE. The CDR3 bases are TGTGCCAGCAGCCTGAACAGGGGGCTAATGGGAGAGACCCAGTACTTC. This translates into CASSLNRGLMGETQYF.

This chain connects TRBV6-5 to TRBJ1-4; D not resolved. The length of the CDR3 is 11 residues. In germline, CDR1 is MNHEY, CDR2 SVGAGI. Trimming took off 6 bases at V and 5 bases at J, with 4 bases between the two ends. The CDR3 sequence is CASRENEKLFF. The CDR3 DNA reads TGTGCCAGCAGAGAAAATGAAAAACTGTTTTTT.

The V and J genes are TRBV6-6 and TRBJ2-3; 9 nucleotides align to TRBD1. The germline gives CDR1 MNHNY, CDR2 SVGAGI (reference sequence). The CDR3 is 15 residues long. After removal of 6 bases from V and 3 bases from J, the junction contained 7 bases not matched to a gene. The CDR3: CASRAGTGLTDTQYF. CDR3 DNA sequence: TGTGCCAGCAGGGCCGGGACAGGGCTTACAGATACGCAGTATTTT.

The J gene is TRBJ1-1, the V gene TRBV27; TRBD1 might be the D (5 bases). The V end was cut by 6 bases, the J end by 0 bases, with 17 bases between. Germline V CDR1 and CDR2: MNHEY, SMNVEV (reference sequence). This CDR3 spans 16 amino acids. The CDR3 region is CASSQGAGRMNTEAFF. The CDR3 bases are TGTGCCAGCAGCCAAGGAGCAGGGCGCATGAACACTGAAGCTTTCTTT.

The chain has TRBV11-2 and TRBJ2-2; 10 bases agree with TRBD2. CDR3 length equals 19 residues. Germline lookup yields CDR1 SGHAT and CDR2 FQNNGV. V lost 5 bases to trimming and J lost 1 base; unmatched junction nucleotides: 13. The CDR3: CASSVRGATSGENTGELFF. The CDR3 region has the DNA TGTGCCAGCAGCGTGAGAGGGGCCACTAGCGGGGAGAACACCGGGGAGCTGTTTTTT. Full variable domain (rest looked up from reference TRBV11-2 and TRBJ2-2): EAGVAQSPRYKIIEKRQSVAFWCNPISGHATLYWYQQILGQGPKLLIQFQNNGVVDDSQLPKDRFSAERLKGVDSTLKIQPAKLEDSAVYLCASSVRGATSGENTGELFFGEGSRLTVL.

The chain links TRBV23-1 to TRBJ2-1, with D hard to call. TRBV23-1 is classed as an ORF, of uncertain function. The CDR3 sequence is 9 residues long. V lost 10 bases and J 8 bases, leaving 6 bases between the germline ends. The CDR3 region has the DNA TGCGCCACGAGGCATGAGCAGTTCTTC. Protein sequence: CATRHEQFF.

The chain uses TRBV19 and TRBJ2-6; unclear D gene. The germline V and J ends were trimmed by 3 bases and 0 bases, with 12 bases remaining between them. CDR3 length: 17 residues. Germline CDR1 LNHDA, CDR2 SQIVND (reference sequence). CDR3 sequence reads: CASSMVRSSSGANVLTF. Here the CDR3 DNA reads TGTGCCAGTAGTATGGTCAGGTCCAGCTCTGGGGCCAACGTCCTGACTTTC. Full variable domain (remainder filled in from reference TRBV19 and TRBJ2-6): DGGITQSPKYLFRKEGQNVTLSCEQNLNHDAMYWYRQDPGQGLRLIYYSQIVNDFQKGDIAEGYSVSREKKESFPLTVTSAQKNPTAFYLCASSMVRSSSGANVLTFGAGSRLTVL.

The rearrangement links TRBV19 to TRBJ1-2, with D uncertain. Trimming pared 9 bases from V and 2 bases from J, leaving 16 bases between. The CDR3 has 14 residues. Germline V gives CDR1 LNHDA, CDR2 SQIVND (reference sequence). The chain's CDR3 is CASLPHRSNYGYTF. The CDR3 DNA is TGTGCCAGCCTTCCCCATCGATCGAACTATGGCTACACCTTC.

In regard to this clone: The CDR3 does not close with the conserved phenylalanine or tryptophan, likely indicating a read error. It is unclear where the CDR3 begins or ends on the DNA, so no DNA is shown, and the CDR3 is as TCRdb lists it. This sequence joins TRBV20-1 and TRBJ1-2. Germline lookup yields CDR1 DFQATT and CDR2 SNEGSKA (reference sequence). Ends included, the CDR3 has 10 residues. CDR3 region: CSAEREGLTL.

The gene calls are TRBV2 and TRBJ2-7; D remains ambiguous. This CDR3 has 11 amino acids. Germline loops: CDR1 SNHLY, CDR2 FYNNEI. Trimming stripped 4 bases from V and 6 bases from J, with 7 bases between. Here the CDR3 DNA reads TGTGCCAGCAGTGTTTCCCCCGAGCAGTACGTC. Encoded protein: CASSVSPEQYV.

The chain couples TRBV28 to TRBJ1-2, with TRBD1 as a possible D gene (5 bases). This CDR3 contains 12 residues. CDR1 MDHEN and CDR2 SYDVKM come from the germline V gene. Trimming stripped 3 bases from V and 5 bases from J, with 7 bases between. Written as DNA, the CDR3 is TGTGCCAGCAGTTTCGGGGGATATGGCTACACCTTC. Translation: CASSFGGYGYTF.

The chain employs TRBV27 and TRBJ2-3, with 7 positions matching TRBD2. The CDR3 contains 15 residues. From germline, CDR1 is MNHEY and CDR2 SMNVEV (reference sequence). V lost 5 bases to trimming and J lost 1 base; unmatched junction nucleotides: 6. The CDR3 DNA is TGTGCCAGCAGTGGTGCGGGAGCGGGCACAGATACGCAGTATTTT. Encoded protein: CASSGAGAGTDTQYF.

This chain links TRBV19 with TRBJ1-1; maybe TRBD1 (5 bases). Germline CDR1 reads LNHDA; CDR2 reads SQIVND (reference sequence). V lost 3 bases, J lost 8 bases, and 10 bases lay in between. CDR3 length: 12 residues. Here the CDR3 reads CASSMRGTEAFF. DNA for the CDR3: TGTGCCAGTAGTATGAGGGGCACAGAAGCTTTCTTT. The whole variable domain, filled in from reference TRBV19 and TRBJ1-1, reads DGGITQSPKYLFRKEGQNVTLSCEQNLNHDAMYWYRQDPGQGLRLIYYSQIVNDFQKGDIAEGYSVSREKKESFPLTVTSAQKNPTAFYLCASSMRGTEAFFGQGTRLTVV.

This chain joins TRBV7-6 and TRBJ2-3; D perhaps matches TRBD1 (6 bases). The CDR3 totals 13 residues. Germline CDR1 SGHVS, CDR2 FNYEAQ. V lost 0 bases to trimming and J lost 6 bases, with 7 bases between them. CDR3 nucleotides: TGTGCCAGCAGCTTAGCCAGGGGCGATACGCAGTATTTT. It encodes CASSLARGDTQYF.

This clone was recorded only once. The genes are TRBV9 and TRBJ2-6; D possibly corresponds to TRBD1 (6 bases). Germline CDR1 SGDLS, CDR2 YYNGEE. This CDR3 spans 18 amino acids. The V and J ends lost 0 bases and 0 bases respectively, with 13 bases between them. As DNA, the CDR3 is TGTGCCAGCAGCGTAGCTCAGGGGCCCAACTCTGGGGCCAACGTCCTGACTTTC. Its translation is CASSVAQGPNSGANVLTF.

The chain is built from TRBV5-4 and TRBJ2-2; D gene uncertain. CDR3 length equals 15 residues. The germline gives CDR1 SGHNT, CDR2 YYREEE (reference sequence). V lost 0 bases, J lost 7 bases, and 13 bases lay in between. CDR3 residues: CASSLEGLIGGELFF. CDR3 coding DNA: TGTGCCAGCAGCTTGGAAGGGTTAATAGGCGGGGAGCTGTTTTTT.

The sample holds a few counts of this clone. The rearrangement links TRBV28 to TRBJ1-2, with 7 bases identical to TRBD1. CDR1 is MDHEN and CDR2 is SYDVKM in the germline V gene. This CDR3 region has 13 residues. V lost 5 bases and J lost 4; bases outside the gene matches: 4. CDR3 sequence (DNA): TGTGCCAGCAGTGGACAGGTTCCCTATGGCTACACCTTC. Amino acid sequence: CASSGQVPYGYTF.

The chain couples TRBV11-2 to TRBJ2-7; no definite D call. V dropped 6 bases and J dropped 1 base, with 10 bases sitting between them. The CDR3 has 13 residues. Per the germline V gene, CDR1 is SGHAT and CDR2 is FQNNGV. The CDR3, as DNA: TGTGCCAGCAGTTCCCTGGGTTCCTACGAGCAGTACGTC. This codes for CASSSLGSYEQYV.